One and the same sample provided the 26 T cell receptor beta chains below, sequenced in a study of blood T cell repertoires in COVID-19. Assay: immunoSEQ multiplex PCR; the TCRdb copy retains only in-frame clones and omits some. The sample includes hundreds of thousands of clones, 88% seen only once; the top ten take 2% to 2.5%. The sample consisted of PBMCs or T cells enriched from blood (not recorded which). The receptor set was obtained from a woman between 55 and 75 years old in a cohort exposed to, infected with or recovered from COVID-19 (not recorded which).

This chain connects TRBV3-1 (or the pseudogene TRBV3-2) to TRBJ1-4, with D unresolved. V dropped 4 bases and J dropped 5 bases, with 17 bases sitting between them. CDR3 length: 16 amino acids. Germline CDR1 and CDR2: LGHDT and YNNKEL (reference sequence). CDR3 coding DNA: TGTGCCAGCAGCCCGAATTCACGGGGTGAAAATGAAAAACTGTTTTTT. Its translation: CASSPNSRGENEKLFF.

The chain joins TRBV15 to TRBJ2-7; D uncertain. The CDR3 covers 14 residues. V was pared by 0 bases and J by 4 bases, with 10 bases between. Germline values: CDR1 LNHNV, CDR2 YYDKDF (reference sequence). The CDR3 DNA follows: TGTGCCACCAGCAGAGATGCGCCGGGTTACGAGCAGTACTTC. This translates into CATSRDAPGYEQYF.

This chain joins TRBV12-3 or TRBV12-4 and TRBJ1-1; tentatively, D is TRBD1 (5 bases). Trimming removed 6 bases at V and 4 bases at J, with 9 bases between. The CDR3 has 12 amino acids. CDR3 coding DNA: TGTGCCAGCAGGGGGGACTTCACTGAAGCTTTCTTT. This codes for CASRGDFTEAFF.

V usage is TRBV29-1 and J usage is TRBJ1-1, with 9 positions matching TRBD1. There are 14 residues in the CDR3. V dropped 1 base and J dropped 4; count of bases not matched to a gene: 4. CDR1 and CDR2 (germline): SQVTM, ANQGSEA. The CDR3 nucleotides read TGCAGCGTTGAAGGGGCACAGGGGGCCACTGAAGCTTTCTTT. Translated: CSVEGAQGATEAFF.

The chain couples TRBV9 to TRBJ1-5; D unresolved. Germline CDR1 is SGDLS and CDR2 is YYNGEE. This CDR3 is 13 amino acids long. V shed 4 bases and J shed 8 bases, with 13 bases lying between them. The CDR3 nucleotides read TGTGCCAGCAGCCCGAGTTTCGGGGAGCCCCAGCATTTT. It specifies CASSPSFGEPQHF.

The chain is built from TRBV4-2 and TRBJ2-6; a weak D match, TRBD1 (6 bases). Germline V gene lookup returns CDR1 LGHNA and CDR2 YNFKEQ. This CDR3 has 18 residues. V gave up 0 bases and J gave up 3 bases, with 15 bases separating them. The chain's CDR3 is CASSQEPQGNDGANVLTF. CDR3 in DNA: TGTGCCAGCAGCCAAGAACCTCAGGGGAATGATGGGGCCAACGTCCTGACTTTC.

This sequence joins TRBV2 and TRBJ1-5, with 9 bases lining up with TRBD1. The germline CDR1 and CDR2 sequences are SNHLY and FYNNEI. The V gene end was trimmed by 4 bases and the J gene end by 2 bases; junction bases not matched to a gene: 0. The CDR3 length is 14 residues. The CDR3 DNA is TGTGCCAGCAGTGGGACAGGGGGCAATCAGCCCCAGCATTTT. Protein: CASSGTGGNQPQHF.

The CDR3 nucleotides are TGTGCCAGCAGCTTAACGGCGACAGGGGTTGACGAGCAGTACTTC. It specifies CASSLTATGVDEQYF. This chain connects TRBV7-3 to TRBJ2-7; 8 bases fit TRBD1. The CDR3 length is 15 residues. CDR1 and CDR2 from the germline V gene are SGHTA and FQGTGA. V dropped 0 bases and J dropped 5; count of bases not matched to a gene: 6.

The rearrangement uses TRBV5-4 and TRBJ2-5, with TRBD1 matching over 8 bases. The V segment lost 4 bases and the J segment 4 bases; nucleotides outside the gene matches: 9. CDR1 is SGHNT and CDR2 is YYREEE in the germline V gene (reference sequence). The CDR3 is 15 residues long. The CDR3 coding sequence is TGTGCCAGCAGCCTTGACAGGGGAAGGCGAGAGACCCAGTACTTC. Amino acid sequence: CASSLDRGRRETQYF.

The V call is TRBV3-1 (or the pseudogene TRBV3-2), the J call TRBJ2-6, with D hard to call. Trimming took 4 bases from V and 0 from J, leaving 10 bases between them. The V gene's germline CDR1 is LGHDT and CDR2 YNNKEL (reference sequence). The CDR3 is made up of 16 amino acids. CDR3 region: CASSPVTVSGANVLTF. For the CDR3, the DNA is TGTGCCAGCAGCCCCGTCACAGTCTCTGGGGCCAACGTCCTGACTTTC.

The V gene is TRBV15, the J gene TRBJ2-1, with 7 nucleotides matching TRBD2. The germline V gene encodes CDR1 LNHNV and CDR2 YYDKDF (reference sequence). V trimming: 3 bases; J trimming: 3 bases; junction bases outside the gene matches: 8. This CDR3 comprises 16 residues. The CDR3 region is CATSSLSGDDYNEQFF. In DNA, the CDR3 is TGTGCCACCAGCAGTTTGAGCGGGGATGACTACAATGAGCAGTTCTTC.

The chain carries TRBV6-5 and TRBJ2-1; 10 nucleotides agree with TRBD2. J lost 8 bases, V lost 2 bases, and 9 bases had no gene match. Germline-derived CDR1 and CDR2 are MNHEY and SVGAGI. The CDR3 sequence is 16 residues long. The CDR3 DNA follows: TGTGCCAGCAGTTACAGAGGGAGCGGGAGGGCCGATGAGCAGTTCTTC. As protein: CASSYRGSGRADEQFF.

The chain recombines TRBV11-2 with TRBJ1-1, with 7 bases that match TRBD1. Trimming at V came to 5 bases and at J to 7 bases, leaving 7 bases not matched to a gene. This CDR3 spans 13 amino acids. The germline V gene encodes CDR1 SGHAT and CDR2 FQNNGV. This CDR3 is CASSPTGTVEAFF. The DNA for the CDR3 is TGTGCCAGCAGCCCAACCGGGACAGTTGAAGCTTTCTTT.

This chain uses TRBV21-1 with TRBJ2-7; the table's TRBD2 call for D was not verified on the DNA. TRBV21-1 is termed a pseudogene. The CDR3 has 19 amino acids. This CDR3 is CASSKVRSGTSGRPYEQYF. Here the CDR3 DNA reads TGTGCCAGCAGCAAAGTTAGATCCGGGACTAGCGGGAGGCCCTACGAGCAGTACTTC.

The rearrangement uses TRBV5-6 and TRBJ1-4; 7 positions agree with TRBD1. V shed 2 bases, J shed 6 bases, and the junction held 7 bases outside the gene matches. The CDR3 sequence is 15 residues long. CDR1 SGHDT and CDR2 YYEEEE come from the germline V gene. CDR3 sequence reads: CASSLRGTGDEKLFF. CDR3 nucleotide sequence: TGTGCCAGCAGCTTACGGGGTACAGGGGATGAAAAACTGTTTTTT.

This chain links TRBV19 with TRBJ2-7; 7 nucleotides agree with TRBD1. The germline CDR1 and CDR2 sequences are LNHDA and SQIVND (reference sequence). This CDR3 is built from 14 residues. Trimming at V came to 5 bases and at J to 3 bases, leaving 7 bases not matched to a gene. CDR3 in amino acids: CASSALDRVYEQYF. CDR3 coding DNA: TGTGCCAGTAGTGCCCTAGACAGGGTCTACGAGCAGTACTTC.

The J gene is TRBJ2-2, the V gene TRBV24-1, with 7 positions matching TRBD2. The CDR3 is made up of 14 amino acids. V trimming: 9 bases; J trimming: 3 bases; junction bases outside the gene matches: 6. The V gene's germline CDR1 is KGHDR and CDR2 SFDVKD. The CDR3 coding sequence is TGTGCCACCTCCCCGGGGAGGGACACCGGGGAGCTGTTTTTT. Residues: CATSPGRDTGELFF.

V gene TRBV24-1 combines with J gene TRBJ2-7, with 7 bases matching TRBD2. This CDR3 contains 16 residues. V lost 3 bases and J lost 1; bases outside the gene matches: 8. Per the germline V gene, CDR1 is KGHDR and CDR2 is SFDVKD. This CDR3 reads CATSDPGRMRSYEQYF. CDR3 DNA sequence: TGTGCCACCAGTGATCCCGGGAGGATGAGATCCTACGAGCAGTACTTC.

The chain has TRBV28 and TRBJ2-7, with 9 nucleotides matching TRBD2. The CDR3 loop spans 17 amino acids. The germline V gene encodes CDR1 MDHEN and CDR2 SYDVKM. V lost 6 bases and J lost 10; bases outside the gene matches: 22. The CDR3 protein is CASSSSSSSGASLYQYF. DNA for the CDR3: TGTGCCAGCAGCTCAAGCAGCTCTAGCGGGGCTTCGTTGTATCAGTACTTC.

The chain combines TRBV28 with TRBJ2-7, with a weak D call TRBD1 (6 bases). This CDR3 is 12 amino acids long. V was shortened by 4 bases and J by 7 bases, with 11 bases between the two germline ends. The germline V gene encodes CDR1 MDHEN and CDR2 SYDVKM. The CDR3 bases are TGTGCCAGCAGTTCCGCCGGGACAGAGCAGTACTTC. Its translation: CASSSAGTEQYF. Filled out from reference TRBV28 and TRBJ2-7, the complete variable domain reads DVKVTQSSRYLVKRTGEKVFLECVQDMDHENMFWYRQDPGLGLRLIYFSYDVKMKEKGDIPEGYSVSREKKERFSLILESASTNQTSMYLCASSSAGTEQYFGPGTRLTVT.

The V call is TRBV5-4, the J call TRBJ2-1, with D possibly being TRBD2 (5 bases). CDR3 length equals 16 residues. Germline V gives CDR1 SGHNT, CDR2 YYREEE (reference sequence). Trimming cost V 3 bases and J 6 bases, with 19 bases left between them. As DNA, the CDR3 is TGTGCCAGCAGCTCGGATTTCGGGGAACGGGTCAATGAGCAGTTCTTC. Encoded protein: CASSSDFGERVNEQFF.

As regards this clone: Other DNA sequences in the sample encode the same CDR3. The V and J genes are TRBV28 and TRBJ2-7; TRBD1 aligns across 8 bases. This CDR3 is 14 amino acids long. Germline CDR1 reads MDHEN; CDR2 reads SYDVKM. The V and J ends lost 3 bases and 1 base, in that order; junction bases with no gene match: 2. The CDR3 protein is CASSLYRGSYEQYF. The CDR3 nucleotides are TGTGCCAGCAGTTTGTACAGGGGGTCCTACGAGCAGTACTTC.

J is TRBJ2-7 and V is TRBV5-1; 8 positions match TRBD2. CDR1 SGHRS and CDR2 YFSETQ come from the germline V gene. The CDR3 runs to 15 residues. V gave up 0 bases and J gave up 2 bases; unmatched junction bases: 4. In nucleotides, the CDR3 is TGCGCCAGCAGCTTGGACGTAGCGGGGCCCTACGAGCAGTACTTC. Encoded protein: CASSLDVAGPYEQYF.

The chain combines TRBV7-2 with TRBJ1-2, with D possibly TRBD1 on 6 matching bases. CDR1 is SGHTA and CDR2 is FQGNSA in the germline V gene. V lost 7 bases and J lost 3, with 15 bases in between. The CDR3 is made up of 14 amino acids. Written as DNA, the CDR3 is TGTGCCAGCAAATGGGGGGGCTGGTACTATGGCTACACCTTC. Protein: CASKWGGWYYGYTF.

The gene calls are TRBV9 and TRBJ1-3, with 10 bases matching TRBD1. From germline, CDR1 is SGDLS and CDR2 YYNGEE. The CDR3 runs 15 residues. Trimming removed 3 bases from V and 4 bases from J; junction bases left unmatched: 4. The CDR3: CASSGQGAKGNTIYF. CDR3 nucleotides: TGTGCCAGCAGCGGACAGGGGGCAAAAGGAAACACCATATATTTT.

The V call is TRBV9, the J call TRBJ2-7; 9 bases are shared with TRBD1. In germline, CDR1 is SGDLS, CDR2 YYNGEE. With 3 bases clipped from V and 2 bases from J, the junction kept 6 bases outside the gene matches. This CDR3 comprises 15 residues. The CDR3 is CASSARTGDTYEQYF. CDR3 sequence (DNA): TGTGCCAGCAGCGCCCGGACAGGGGACACCTACGAGCAGTACTTC.